One sample yielded the 16 T cell receptor beta chains listed below, sequenced in a study of cytomegalovirus exposure and HLA in healthy donors. Primers: 60 Vbeta forward and 13 Jbeta reverse. Clones were sequenced by immunoSEQ multiplex PCR, and TCRdb holds only the in-frame ones, with some missing. The sample includes tens of thousands of clones, about 80% of them seen just once. The sequenced sample consisted of PBMCs. Receptors originate from a female donor in good health and CMV-seronegative.

The rearrangement uses TRBV9 and TRBJ1-1; 9 bases map to TRBD1. Germline trimming cut 2 bases from V and 0 bases from J; bases unmatched to any gene: 5. The CDR3 loop spans 16 amino acids. Germline V CDR1 and CDR2: SGDLS, YYNGEE. The CDR3 spells CASSVGTGLLNTEAFF. As DNA, the CDR3 is TGTGCCAGCAGCGTGGGGACAGGGCTGTTGAACACTGAAGCTTTCTTT. Full variable domain (missing parts from reference TRBV9 and TRBJ1-1): DSGVTQTPKHLITATGQRVTLRCSPRSGDLSVYWYQQSLDQGLQFLIQYYNGEERAKGNILERFSAQQFPDLHSELNLSSLELGDSALYFCASSVGTGLLNTEAFFGQGTRLTVV.

The chain employs TRBV6-5 and TRBJ1-3; D unclear. V was shortened by 7 bases and J by 4 bases, with 5 bases between the two germline ends. This CDR3 contains 11 residues. The germline CDR1 and CDR2 sequences are MNHEY and SVGAGI. CDR3 DNA: TGTGCCAGCAAGAGAGGAAACACCATATATTTT. It codes for CASKRGNTIYF.

The chain couples TRBV6-1 to TRBJ1-4; D gene ambiguous. There are 14 residues in the CDR3. Germline loops: CDR1 MNHNS, CDR2 SASEGT. Trimming removed 4 bases at V and 7 bases at J, with 13 bases between. The CDR3 DNA is TGTGCCAGCAGTGGAACACAGCGGGGTGAAAAACTGTTTTTT. Its translation: CASSGTQRGEKLFF.

The sample holds one count of this clone. This chain uses TRBV28 with TRBJ1-4; D is ambiguous. CDR1 and CDR2 (germline): MDHEN, SYDVKM. V lost 5 bases and J lost 8, with 15 bases in between. The CDR3 runs 14 residues. CDR3 protein: CASSRASRGEKLFF. CDR3 nucleotides: TGTGCCAGCAGTAGGGCCAGCCGAGGGGAAAAACTGTTTTTT.

V and J are TRBV18 and TRBJ2-7; a possible D gene is TRBD1 (5 bases). The CDR3 consists of 13 residues. The V and J ends lost 0 bases and 3 bases respectively, with 6 bases between them. The germline gives CDR1 KGHSH, CDR2 LQKENI. The CDR3 protein is CASSPPQGYEQYF. DNA for the CDR3: TGTGCCAGCTCACCACCCCAGGGCTACGAGCAGTACTTC.

This clone was recorded once. Germline is not matched at one junction end, which may reflect a read error. The V and J genes are TRBV7-2 and TRBJ2-7; tentative D call: TRBD2 (6 bases). The CDR3 loop spans 16 amino acids. Germline CDR1 and CDR2: SGHTA and FQGNSA. The DNA of the CDR3 is TGTGCCAGCAGCTTAAGCGGACTACCTAACGCCTACGGGCAGTACTTC. This translates into CASSLSGLPNAYGQYF.

The chain recombines TRBV28 with TRBJ1-5, with D unclear. V was shortened by 6 bases and J by 4 bases, with 16 bases between the two germline ends. CDR1 is MDHEN, CDR2 SYDVKM, per germline. This CDR3 region has 15 residues. For the CDR3, the DNA is TGTGCCAGCAGCCCCGCCCTACAGTTAAATCAGCCCCAGCATTTT. It encodes CASSPALQLNQPQHF. Filled out from reference TRBV28 and TRBJ1-5, the complete variable domain reads DVKVTQSSRYLVKRTGEKVFLECVQDMDHENMFWYRQDPGLGLRLIYFSYDVKMKEKGDIPEGYSVSREKKERFSLILESASTNQTSMYLCASSPALQLNQPQHFGDGTRLSIL.

This chain connects TRBV27 to TRBJ2-7; the match to TRBD1 covers 10 bases. Germline V gene sequence: CDR1 MNHEY, CDR2 SMNVEV (reference sequence). The CDR3 covers 17 residues. V lost 4 bases and J lost 6; bases outside the gene matches: 15. The CDR3 nucleotides are TGTGCCAGCAGTTCTCTTACAACCGGGACAGGGGTCAGCGAGCAGTACTTC. This codes for CASSSLTTGTGVSEQYF.

The chain recombines TRBV5-6 with TRBJ1-2, with a tentative D call TRBD1 (5 bases). CDR1 SGHDT and CDR2 YYEEEE come from the germline V gene. V was shortened by 1 base and J by 14 bases, with 12 bases between the two germline ends. This CDR3 has 11 amino acids. CDR3 sequence reads: CASSLQGWKTF. The DNA for the CDR3 is TGTGCCAGCAGCTTGCAGGGTTGGAAAACCTTC.

This clone has a single count. This chain connects TRBV5-1 to TRBJ2-3; TRBD2 agrees at 7 bases. V trimming: 2 bases; J trimming: 6 bases; junction bases outside the gene matches: 9. The germline gives CDR1 SGHRS, CDR2 YFSETQ. The CDR3 has 15 amino acids. DNA of the CDR3: TGCGCCAGCAGCTTTGGACCTCAGGGAGGGGATACGCAGTATTTT. Protein sequence: CASSFGPQGGDTQYF.

The chain combines TRBV2 with TRBJ2-3; 12 bases fit TRBD2. The J segment lost 13 bases and the V segment lost 0 bases, leaving 5 bases of the junction unmatched. The V gene's germline CDR1 is SNHLY and CDR2 FYNNEI. The CDR3 consists of 14 residues. In nucleotides, the CDR3 is TGTGCCAGCAGTGAAGCTCTAGCGGGAGGGCCGAAGTATTTT. Translation: CASSEALAGGPKYF.

The CDR3 loop reads CASSDGGLAGGYNEQFF. As DNA, the CDR3 is TGTGCCAGCAGTGACGGAGGACTAGCGGGAGGCTACAATGAGCAGTTCTTC. The rearrangement joins TRBV25-1 to TRBJ2-1, with TRBD2 identical over 14 bases. CDR3 length: 17 amino acids. V trimming: 3 bases; J trimming: 3 bases; junction bases outside the gene matches: 4. Germline V gene data show CDR1 as MGHDK and CDR2 as SYGVNS.

This chain links TRBV4-3 with TRBJ2-3, with D maybe TRBD1 (5 bases). Germline assignment: CDR1 LGHNA and CDR2 YSLEER. This CDR3 contains 16 residues. V shed 0 bases and J shed 0 bases, with 10 bases lying between them. The CDR3 region is CASSQDQGSSTDTQYF. CDR3 coding DNA: TGCGCCAGCAGCCAAGATCAGGGCTCTAGCACAGATACGCAGTATTTT.

The chain joins TRBV28 to TRBJ1-1; D remains unclear. The germline CDR1 and CDR2 sequences are MDHEN and SYDVKM. This CDR3 spans 14 amino acids. V lost 4 bases to trimming and J lost 1 base, with 10 bases between them. The CDR3 reads CASSWRGPNTEAFF. The CDR3 DNA sequence: TGTGCCAGCAGTTGGAGAGGGCCGAACACTGAAGCTTTCTTT. The variable domain in full, completed from reference TRBV28 and TRBJ1-1, reads DVKVTQSSRYLVKRTGEKVFLECVQDMDHENMFWYRQDPGLGLRLIYFSYDVKMKEKGDIPEGYSVSREKKERFSLILESASTNQTSMYLCASSWRGPNTEAFFGQGTRLTVV.

The chain links TRBV19 to TRBJ1-2; no clear D. CDR1 and CDR2 from the germline V gene are LNHDA and SQIVND (reference sequence). There are 14 residues in the CDR3. The V end was cut by 3 bases, the J end by 1 base, with 9 bases between. Written as DNA, the CDR3 is TGTGCCAGTAGTATCGGAGATCTTAACTATGGCTACACCTTC. Translation gives CASSIGDLNYGYTF.

The rearrangement uses TRBV28 and TRBJ2-2; TRBD1 matches at 7 bases. After removal of 3 bases from V and 5 bases from J, the junction contained 9 bases not matched to a gene. This CDR3 is 16 amino acids long. Germline V lookup: CDR1 MDHEN, CDR2 SYDVKM. The DNA for the CDR3 is TGTGCCAGCAGTTTGGGGCGACAGGGTTATACCGGGGAGCTGTTTTTT. Translating it yields CASSLGRQGYTGELFF.